This T cell receptor (beta chain) was sequenced for a study of T cell responses to AZD1222 COVID-19 vaccine. Profiling relied on immunoSEQ multiplex PCR, and the TCRdb table lists in-frame clones only, not all of them. Among tens of thousands of clones listed, approximately 80% were seen once. This CDR3 has 12 residues. Between the trimmed V and J ends, which lost 7 bases and 3 bases, there was a span of 8 bases. This chain connects TRBV12-3 or TRBV12-4 to TRBJ2-3, with D possibly TRBD2 on 5 matching bases. The TCR comes from an adult in good health. The source was peripheral blood, collected on day 0 of AZD1222 vaccination. The CDR3 DNA sequence: TGTGCCAGCAACCGGGGTACAGATACGCAGTATTTT. Its protein is CASNRGTDTQYF.